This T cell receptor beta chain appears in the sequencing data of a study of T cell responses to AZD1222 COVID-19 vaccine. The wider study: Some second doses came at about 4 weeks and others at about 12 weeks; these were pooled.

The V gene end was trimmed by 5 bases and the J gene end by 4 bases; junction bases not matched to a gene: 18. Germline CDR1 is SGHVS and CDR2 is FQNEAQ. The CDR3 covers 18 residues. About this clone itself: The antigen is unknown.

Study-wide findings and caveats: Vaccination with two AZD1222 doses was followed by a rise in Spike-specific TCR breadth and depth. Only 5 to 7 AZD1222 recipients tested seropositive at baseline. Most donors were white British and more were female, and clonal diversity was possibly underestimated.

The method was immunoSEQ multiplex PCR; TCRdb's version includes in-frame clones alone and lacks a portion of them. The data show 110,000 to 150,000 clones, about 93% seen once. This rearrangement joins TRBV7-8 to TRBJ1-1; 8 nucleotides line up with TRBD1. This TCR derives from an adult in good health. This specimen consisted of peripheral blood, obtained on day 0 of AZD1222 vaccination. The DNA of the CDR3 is TGTGCCAGCAGCCTGGTTCTAACAGGGGGGCGCTGGGGCACTGAAGCTTTCTTT. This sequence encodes CASSLVLTGGRWGTEAFF.